This T cell receptor beta chain was obtained from a study of cytomegalovirus exposure and HLA in healthy donors. Findings and limits, study-wide: Rare TCR sequences dominated, though some public TCRs recurred in many donors. Confirmation in vitro established that three CMV-associated chains were specific for CMV antigens. The study labeled approximately 150 TCR beta chains cytomegalovirus-associated.

As concerns this clone: Its cognate antigen is unknown.

From germline, CDR1 is SGDLS and CDR2 YYNGEE. The length of the CDR3 is 20 residues. Trimming cost V 0 bases and J 3 bases; bases outside gene matches: 17. The data were produced by immunoSEQ multiplex PCR, yet TCRdb's version contains in-frame clones alone and is incomplete. The sample includes 150,000 to 200,000 clones, more than 70% of them seen just once. What was sequenced was PBMCs. The source is a man aged 30 to 45 in good health and CMV-seropositive. This chain connects TRBV9 to TRBJ2-2; TRBD2 agrees at 7 bases. CDR3 DNA: TGTGCCAGCAGCGTAGCTCCCGTGGGAGGGAGGGCTCTTTACACCGGGGAGCTGTTTTTT. Translating it yields CASSVAPVGGRALYTGELFF.